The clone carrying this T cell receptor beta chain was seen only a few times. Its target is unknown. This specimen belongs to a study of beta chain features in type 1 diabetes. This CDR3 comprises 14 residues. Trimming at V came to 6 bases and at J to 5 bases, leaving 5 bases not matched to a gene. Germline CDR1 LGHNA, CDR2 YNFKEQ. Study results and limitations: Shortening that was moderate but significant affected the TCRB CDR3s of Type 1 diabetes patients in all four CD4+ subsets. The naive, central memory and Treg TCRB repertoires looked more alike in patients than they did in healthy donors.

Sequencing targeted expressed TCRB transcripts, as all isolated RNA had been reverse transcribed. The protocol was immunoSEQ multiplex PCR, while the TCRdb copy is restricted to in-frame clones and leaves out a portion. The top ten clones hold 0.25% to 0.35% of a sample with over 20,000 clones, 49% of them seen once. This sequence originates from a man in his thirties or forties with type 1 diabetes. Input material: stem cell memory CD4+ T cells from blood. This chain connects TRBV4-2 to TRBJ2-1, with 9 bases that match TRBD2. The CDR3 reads CASRRSGGNNEQFF. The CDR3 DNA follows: TGTGCCAGCAGACGAAGCGGGGGGAACAATGAGCAGTTCTTC.